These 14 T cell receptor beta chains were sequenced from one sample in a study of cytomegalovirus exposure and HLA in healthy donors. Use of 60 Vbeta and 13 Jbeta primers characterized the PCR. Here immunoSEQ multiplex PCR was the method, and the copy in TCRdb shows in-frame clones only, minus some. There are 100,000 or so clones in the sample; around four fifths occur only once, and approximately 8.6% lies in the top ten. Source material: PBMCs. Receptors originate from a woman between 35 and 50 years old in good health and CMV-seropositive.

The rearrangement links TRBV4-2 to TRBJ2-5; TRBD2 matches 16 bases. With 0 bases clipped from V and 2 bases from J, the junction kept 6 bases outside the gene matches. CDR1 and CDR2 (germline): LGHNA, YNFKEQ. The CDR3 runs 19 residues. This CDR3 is CASSQEGLAGGVRQETQYF. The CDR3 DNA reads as TGTGCCAGCAGCCAAGAGGGACTAGCGGGGGGGGTTCGACAAGAGACCCAGTACTTC.

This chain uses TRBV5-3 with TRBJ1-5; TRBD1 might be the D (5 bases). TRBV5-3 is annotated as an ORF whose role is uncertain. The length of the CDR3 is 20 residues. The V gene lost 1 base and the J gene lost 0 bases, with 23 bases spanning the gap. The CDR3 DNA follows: TGTGCCAGAAGCTTGTTCCGGCGGGGGAGAGGGGTATATAGCAATCAGCCCCAGCATTTT. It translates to CARSLFRRGRGVYSNQPQHF.

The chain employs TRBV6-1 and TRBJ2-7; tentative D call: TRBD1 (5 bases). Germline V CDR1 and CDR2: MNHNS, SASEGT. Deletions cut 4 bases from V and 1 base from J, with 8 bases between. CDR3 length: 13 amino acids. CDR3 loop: CASSGTQSYEQYF. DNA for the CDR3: TGTGCCAGCAGTGGGACACAATCCTACGAGCAGTACTTC.

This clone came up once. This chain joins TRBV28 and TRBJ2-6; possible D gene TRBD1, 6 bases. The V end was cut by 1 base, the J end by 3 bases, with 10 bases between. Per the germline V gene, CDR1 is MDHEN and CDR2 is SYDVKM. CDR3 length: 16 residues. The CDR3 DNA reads TGTGCCAGCAGTTTATTTACAGGGTATGGGGCCAACGTCCTGACTTTC. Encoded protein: CASSLFTGYGANVLTF. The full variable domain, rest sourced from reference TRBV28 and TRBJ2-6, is DVKVTQSSRYLVKRTGEKVFLECVQDMDHENMFWYRQDPGLGLRLIYFSYDVKMKEKGDIPEGYSVSREKKERFSLILESASTNQTSMYLCASSLFTGYGANVLTFGAGSRLTVL.

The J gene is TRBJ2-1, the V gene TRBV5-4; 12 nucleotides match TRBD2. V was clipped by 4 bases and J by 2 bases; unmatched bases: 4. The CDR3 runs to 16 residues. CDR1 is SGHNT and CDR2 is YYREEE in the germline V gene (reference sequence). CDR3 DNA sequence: TGTGCCAGCAGCCGCGGACTAGCGGGAACCTACAATGAGCAGTTCTTC. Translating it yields CASSRGLAGTYNEQFF.

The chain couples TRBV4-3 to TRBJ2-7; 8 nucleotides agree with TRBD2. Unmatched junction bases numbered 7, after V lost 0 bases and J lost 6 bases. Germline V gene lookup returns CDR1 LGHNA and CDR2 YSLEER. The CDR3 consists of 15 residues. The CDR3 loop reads CASSQDRGGFGEQYF. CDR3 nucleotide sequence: TGCGCCAGCAGCCAAGATCGCGGGGGGTTCGGCGAGCAGTACTTC.

In DNA form, the CDR3 reads TGCGCCAGCAGCTTGACTAGCGGGACTTACAATGAGCAGTTCTTC. This translates into CASSLTSGTYNEQFF. This chain links TRBV5-1 with TRBJ2-1, with 10 bases matching TRBD2. CDR3 length equals 15 residues. The germline V gene has CDR1 SGHRS and CDR2 YFSETQ. V dropped 1 base and J dropped 4; count of bases not matched to a gene: 2.

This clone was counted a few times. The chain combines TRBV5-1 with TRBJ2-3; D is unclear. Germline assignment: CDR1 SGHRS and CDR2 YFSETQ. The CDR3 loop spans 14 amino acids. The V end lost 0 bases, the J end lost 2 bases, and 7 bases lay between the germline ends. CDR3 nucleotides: TGCGCCAGCAGCTTGGATGCGAACACAGATACGCAGTATTTT. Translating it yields CASSLDANTDTQYF.

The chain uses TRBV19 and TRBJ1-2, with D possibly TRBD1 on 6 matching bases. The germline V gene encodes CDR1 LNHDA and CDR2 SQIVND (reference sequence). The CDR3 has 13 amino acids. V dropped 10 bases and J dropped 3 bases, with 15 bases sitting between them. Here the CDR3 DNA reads TGTGCCACTAGGGACAACATGGACTATGGCTACACCTTC. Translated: CATRDNMDYGYTF. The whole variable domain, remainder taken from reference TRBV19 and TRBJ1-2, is DGGITQSPKYLFRKEGQNVTLSCEQNLNHDAMYWYRQDPGQGLRLIYYSQIVNDFQKGDIAEGYSVSREKKESFPLTVTSAQKNPTAFYLCATRDNMDYGYTFGSGTRLTVV.

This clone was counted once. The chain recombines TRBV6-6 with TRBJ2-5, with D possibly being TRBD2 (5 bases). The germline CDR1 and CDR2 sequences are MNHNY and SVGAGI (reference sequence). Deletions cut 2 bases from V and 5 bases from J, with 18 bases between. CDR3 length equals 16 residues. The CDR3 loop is CASSYTRGRLHETQYF. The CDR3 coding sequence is TGTGCCAGCAGTTACACCCGGGGTAGACTTCACGAGACCCAGTACTTC.

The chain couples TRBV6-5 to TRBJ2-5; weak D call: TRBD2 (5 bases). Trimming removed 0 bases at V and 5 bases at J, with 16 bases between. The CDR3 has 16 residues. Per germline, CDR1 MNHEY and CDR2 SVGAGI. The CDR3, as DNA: TGTGCCAGCAGTTACTCGCTAGCTACCTCCCGGGAGACCCAGTACTTC. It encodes CASSYSLATSRETQYF.

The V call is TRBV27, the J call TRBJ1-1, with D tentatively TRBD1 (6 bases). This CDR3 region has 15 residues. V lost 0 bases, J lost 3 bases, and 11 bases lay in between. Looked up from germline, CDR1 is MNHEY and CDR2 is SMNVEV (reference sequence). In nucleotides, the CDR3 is TGTGCCAGCAGTTTATCGGGGGGGCGGGACACTGAAGCTTTCTTT. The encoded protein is CASSLSGGRDTEAFF.

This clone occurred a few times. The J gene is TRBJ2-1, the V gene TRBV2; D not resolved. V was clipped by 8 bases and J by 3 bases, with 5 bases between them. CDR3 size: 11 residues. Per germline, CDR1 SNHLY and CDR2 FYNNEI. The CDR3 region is CASEVYNEQFF. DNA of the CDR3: TGTGCCAGCGAGGTCTACAATGAGCAGTTCTTC.

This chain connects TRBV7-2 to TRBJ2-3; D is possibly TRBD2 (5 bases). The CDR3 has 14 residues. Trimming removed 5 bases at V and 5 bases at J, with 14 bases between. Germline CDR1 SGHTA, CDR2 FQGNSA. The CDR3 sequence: CASSLLGRIDTQYF. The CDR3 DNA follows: TGTGCCAGCAGCCTACTAGGAAGAATAGATACGCAGTATTTT. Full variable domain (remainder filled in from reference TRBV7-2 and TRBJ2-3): GAGVSQSPSNKVTEKGKDVELRCDPISGHTALYWYRQSLGQGLEFLIYFQGNSAPDKSGLPSDRFSAERTGGSVSTLTIQRTQQEDSAVYLCASSLLGRIDTQYFGPGTRLTVL.